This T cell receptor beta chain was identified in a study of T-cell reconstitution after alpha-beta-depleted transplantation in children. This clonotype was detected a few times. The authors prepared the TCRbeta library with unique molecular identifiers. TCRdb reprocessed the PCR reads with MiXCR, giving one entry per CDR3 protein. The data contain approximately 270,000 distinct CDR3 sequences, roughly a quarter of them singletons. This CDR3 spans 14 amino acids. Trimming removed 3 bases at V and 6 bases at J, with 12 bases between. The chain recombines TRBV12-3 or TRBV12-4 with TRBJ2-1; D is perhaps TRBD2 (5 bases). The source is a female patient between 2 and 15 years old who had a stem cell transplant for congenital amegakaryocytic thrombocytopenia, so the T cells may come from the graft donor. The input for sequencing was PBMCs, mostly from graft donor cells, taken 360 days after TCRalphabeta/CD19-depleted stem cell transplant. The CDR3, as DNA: TGTGCCAGCAGTTTTCTTCTAGCAGGCAATGAGCAGTTCTTC. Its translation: CASSFLLAGNEQFF.